This paragraph reports one T cell receptor (beta chain). This sample is part of a study of blood T cell repertoires in COVID-19. Background on the study: Some COVID-19 samples were acute and others convalescent; all came from the United States, Italy and Spain.

This CDR3 has 15 amino acids. TCRdb's table, derived via immunoSEQ multiplex PCR, lists solely in-frame clones and lacks some. The table has 140,000 or so clones, around 87% seen once. Cohorts were assigned according to the clinical history that participants reported. The chain combines TRBV21-1 with TRBJ1-1; the D call of TRBD1 is as the table states it, not checked on the DNA. TRBV21-1 is deemed a pseudogene. Sequenced material: PBMCs or T cells enriched from blood (not recorded which). This TCR was sampled from a man in his 60s who had recovered from COVID-19. The CDR3 loop is CASSKMGPSYTEAFF. As DNA, the CDR3 is TGTGCCAGCAGCAAAATGGGGCCTTCTTACACTGAAGCTTTCTTT.